Shown below are 24 T cell receptor beta chains from a single sample sequenced in a study of early T cells in non-severe SARS-CoV-2 infection. One entry per CDR3 protein, called by TCRdb with MiXCR from the 5' RACE reads. Of roughly 48,000 distinct CDR3 sequences in the sample, roughly 4.5% are singletons; the top ten hold under 6.5%. The specimen was whole blood. The receptors originated from an adult who was a healthcare worker with PCR-confirmed SARS-CoV-2 infection or an uninfected control (not recorded which).

This clonotype was detected many times. The genes are TRBV18 and TRBJ2-1; the match to TRBD2 covers 10 bases. Germline CDR1 KGHSH, CDR2 LQKENI. V dropped 5 bases and J dropped 2; count of bases not matched to a gene: 3. CDR3 length: 15 residues. The CDR3 coding sequence is TGTGCCAGCTCATTTGGGACTAGCGCCTACAATGAGCAGTTCTTC. Protein: CASSFGTSAYNEQFF.

This clonotype was counted at least ten times. The chain couples TRBV19 to TRBJ1-1, with 9 bases that match TRBD1. This CDR3 has 14 amino acids. With 5 bases clipped from V and 5 bases from J, the junction kept 6 bases outside the gene matches. The germline V gene has CDR1 LNHDA and CDR2 SQIVND (reference sequence). CDR3 bases: TGTGCCAGTAGTTACAGGGGGCGAGGGACTGAAGCTTTCTTT. Translated, it gives CASSYRGRGTEAFF.

This clonotype was picked up many times. The chain couples TRBV6-5 to TRBJ2-3; 14 bases match TRBD2. V gave up 6 bases and J gave up 6 bases; unmatched junction bases: 2. In germline, CDR1 is MNHEY, CDR2 SVGAGI. This CDR3 contains 14 residues. The CDR3 DNA is TGTGCCAGCAGGACTAGCGGGGGGGAGGATACGCAGTATTTT. This codes for CASRTSGGEDTQYF.

The table lists this clonotype with many counts. V gene TRBV5-6 combines with J gene TRBJ2-1; D possibly matches TRBD1 or TRBD2 (5 bases each). This CDR3 is built from 15 residues. CDR1 is SGHDT, CDR2 YYEEEE, per germline. The V gene lost 0 bases and the J gene lost 8 bases, with 15 bases spanning the gap. CDR3 bases: TGTGCCAGCAGCTTGGACCCCGGGACCCGGGATGAGCAGTTCTTC. Translation: CASSLDPGTRDEQFF.

This clonotype was picked up many times. This chain connects TRBV10-2 to TRBJ2-1; 8 bases map to TRBD1. V lost 3 bases and J lost 8; bases outside the gene matches: 12. The CDR3 sequence is 16 residues long. Germline CDR1 is WSHSY and CDR2 is SAAADI. CDR3 loop: CASSENAGGPPYEQFF. As DNA, the CDR3 is TGCGCCAGCAGTGAAAATGCAGGGGGCCCCCCCTATGAGCAGTTCTTC.

This clonotype was picked up many times. This sequence joins TRBV5-1 and TRBJ1-5; tentatively, D is TRBD1 (5 bases). CDR1 SGHRS and CDR2 YFSETQ come from the germline V gene. CDR3 length equals 14 residues. The germline V and J ends were trimmed by 2 bases and 7 bases, with 13 bases remaining between them. This CDR3 reads CASSFGGAGQPQHF. The DNA of the CDR3 is TGCGCCAGCAGCTTCGGAGGGGCGGGGCAGCCCCAGCATTTT.

This clonotype has a handful of counts. This rearrangement joins TRBV18 to TRBJ1-1, with D tentatively TRBD1 (6 bases). This CDR3 comprises 13 residues. From germline, CDR1 is KGHSH and CDR2 LQKENI. V lost 3 bases, J lost 1 base, and 6 bases lay in between. CDR3 sequence reads: CASSPGQNTEAFF. CDR3 sequence (DNA): TGTGCCAGCTCACCGGGACAGAACACTGAAGCTTTCTTT.

The table lists this clonotype with many counts. J is TRBJ2-5 and V is TRBV13; D call uncertain. V lost 5 bases, J lost 5 bases, and 15 bases lay in between. The CDR3 contains 14 residues. From germline, CDR1 is PRHDT and CDR2 FYEKMQ (reference sequence). The CDR3: CASSRYGVSETQYF. CDR3 DNA: TGTGCCAGCAGCCGATACGGCGTGTCGGAGACCCAGTACTTC.

With regard to this clonotype: A much larger clone lies a single base off, so this may be a read error. The V call is TRBV6-6, the J call TRBJ2-7; D unclear. The V end lost 0 bases, the J end lost 5 bases, and 20 bases lay between the germline ends. The germline V gene encodes CDR1 MNHNY and CDR2 SVGAGI (reference sequence). The CDR3 runs 17 residues. CDR3 DNA sequence: TGTGCCAGCAGTTACTCGGTGGCGAGGTCGGTTAAGGACGAGCAGTACTTC. Protein: CASSYSVARSVKDEQYF.

The chain has TRBV24-1 and TRBJ2-5, with 7 bases aligning to TRBD2. V lost 4 bases, J lost 5 bases, and 6 bases stayed unmatched. Germline lookup yields CDR1 KGHDR and CDR2 SFDVKD. The CDR3 consists of 14 residues. The DNA for the CDR3 is TGTGCCACCAGTGACCGGCGGGGGTTGGAGACCCAGTACTTC. The encoded protein is CATSDRRGLETQYF.

This clonotype was seen many times. The rearrangement joins TRBV3-1 to TRBJ1-1; D is ambiguous. With 4 bases removed from V and 5 bases from J, the gap between germline ends came to 11 bases. Germline CDR1 LGHDT, CDR2 YNNKEL (reference sequence). The CDR3 has 13 amino acids. In nucleotides, the CDR3 is TGTGCCAGCAGCCGCCGGGGAGATACTGAAGCTTTCTTT. Translated: CASSRRGDTEAFF.

This clonotype was recorded at least ten times. The rearrangement links TRBV20-1 to TRBJ2-3; 12 positions match TRBD2. CDR3 size: 17 residues. Looked up from germline, CDR1 is DFQATT and CDR2 is SNEGSKA (reference sequence). V lost 3 bases to trimming and J lost 2 bases; unmatched junction nucleotides: 9. The CDR3, as DNA: TGCAGTGCTAGCCACAGGACTAGCGGGGTGTACACAGATACGCAGTATTTT. Amino acid sequence: CSASHRTSGVYTDTQYF.

V is TRBV20-1 and J is TRBJ2-3, with 10 bases fitting TRBD2. The CDR3 spans 16 residues. Germline V gene sequence: CDR1 DFQATT, CDR2 SNEGSKA (reference sequence). After removal of 3 bases from V and 0 bases from J, the junction contained 6 bases not matched to a gene. Here the CDR3 reads CSASPGTSESTDTQYF. The CDR3 nucleotides read TGCAGTGCTAGCCCCGGGACTAGCGAGAGCACAGATACGCAGTATTTT.

This clonotype was seen many times. The chain has TRBV20-1 and TRBJ2-3; 8 positions agree with TRBD2. V was clipped by 0 bases and J by 0 bases; unmatched bases: 2. The germline gives CDR1 DFQATT, CDR2 SNEGSKA (reference sequence). The CDR3 is 15 residues long. CDR3 protein: CSAREASGSTDTQYF. Written as DNA, the CDR3 is TGCAGTGCTAGAGAAGCTAGCGGGAGCACAGATACGCAGTATTTT.

In this sample, this clonotype turned up many times. The chain carries TRBV27 and TRBJ1-6; D is possibly TRBD1 (6 bases). Germline assignment: CDR1 MNHEY and CDR2 SMNVEV (reference sequence). V was pared by 6 bases and J by 7 bases, with 10 bases between. This CDR3 region has 13 residues. The CDR3 is CASSRTENSPLHF. The DNA for the CDR3 is TGTGCCAGCAGCCGGACAGAAAATTCACCCCTCCACTTT.

The J gene is TRBJ2-3, the V gene TRBV5-4; either TRBD1 or TRBD2 may fit D (5 bases each). Trimming pared 0 bases from V and 7 bases from J, leaving 15 bases between. CDR3 length equals 15 residues. The V gene's germline CDR1 is SGHNT and CDR2 YYREEE (reference sequence). CDR3 residues: CASSLEGTPPNTQYF. CDR3 in DNA: TGTGCCAGCAGCTTGGAGGGGACCCCCCCCAATACGCAGTATTTT.

This clonotype has just a few counts. The J gene is TRBJ1-2, the V gene TRBV18; the match to TRBD1 covers 8 bases. Trimming took 4 bases from V and 4 from J; bases not matched to a gene: 8. Germline CDR1 reads KGHSH; CDR2 reads LQKENI. CDR3 length: 15 amino acids. In nucleotides, the CDR3 is TGTGCCAGCTCACAGGACAGGGCCACTTTCTATGGCTACACCTTC. This encodes CASSQDRATFYGYTF.

This clonotype came up many times. This rearrangement joins TRBV20-1 to TRBJ1-1; no definite D call. V lost 6 bases and J lost 6, with 11 bases in between. From germline, CDR1 is DFQATT and CDR2 SNEGSKA (reference sequence). This CDR3 is 11 amino acids long. CDR3 DNA: TGCAGTGCCACGACGAGTGCTGAAGCTTTCTTT. Residues: CSATTSAEAFF.

In its sample, this clonotype was seen many times. The chain carries TRBV20-1 and TRBJ2-2; 11 bases align to TRBD2. CDR3 length: 14 amino acids. Trimming took 6 bases from V and 6 from J; bases not matched to a gene: 6. The germline gives CDR1 DFQATT, CDR2 SNEGSKA (reference sequence). The CDR3 coding sequence is TGCAGTGCGAGCCATAGCGGGGGGGCCGGGGAGCTGTTTTTT. It specifies CSASHSGGAGELFF.

This clonotype was detected ten times or more. The chain uses TRBV7-3 and TRBJ1-1; D may be TRBD1 (5 bases). The CDR3 loop spans 14 amino acids. The V end lost 7 bases, the J end lost 6 bases, and 18 bases lay between the germline ends. Looked up from germline, CDR1 is SGHTA and CDR2 is FQGTGA. The DNA of the CDR3 is TGTGCCAGCAAATCAATGGGGGGAAACTCTGAAGCTTTCTTT. Protein: CASKSMGGNSEAFF. The variable domain in full, completed from reference TRBV7-3 and TRBJ1-1, reads GAGVSQTPSNKVTEKGKYVELRCDPISGHTALYWYRQSLGQGPEFLIYFQGTGAADDSGLPNDRFFAVRPEGSVSTLKIQRTERGDSAVYLCASKSMGGNSEAFFGQGTRLTVV.

This clonotype came up many times. The V gene is TRBV19, the J gene TRBJ1-2; TRBD1 aligns across 7 bases. In germline, CDR1 is LNHDA, CDR2 SQIVND (reference sequence). J was trimmed by 5 bases and V by 5 bases; bases with no gene match: 5. The CDR3 sequence is 13 residues long. In DNA, the CDR3 is TGTGCCAGTAGTCCGGGACAGTGGTATGGCTACACCTTC. Its protein product is CASSPGQWYGYTF.

This clonotype was observed many times. V and J are TRBV6-9 and TRBJ1-5, with 8 bases matching TRBD1. CDR1 is MNHGY, CDR2 SVAAGI, per germline. Trimming removed 6 bases from V and 2 bases from J; junction bases left unmatched: 3. The CDR3 is made up of 14 amino acids. In nucleotides, the CDR3 is TGTGCCAGCAGCCAGACAGGGGGCAATCAGCCCCAGCATTTT. Translated, it gives CASSQTGGNQPQHF.

This clonotype was recorded many times. The chain carries TRBV5-1 and TRBJ1-1, with a weak D call TRBD1 (6 bases). The CDR3 totals 14 residues. Trimming removed 0 bases from V and 6 bases from J, with 12 bases in between. Germline-derived CDR1 and CDR2 are SGHRS and YFSETQ. The CDR3 reads CASSLGTRGAEAFF. In DNA form, the CDR3 reads TGCGCCAGCAGCTTGGGCACGAGGGGGGCTGAAGCTTTCTTT.

There are many counts of this clonotype. The V gene is TRBV2, the J gene TRBJ1-1, with 8 bases that match TRBD1. The CDR3 runs to 13 residues. V trimming: 2 bases; J trimming: 8 bases; junction bases outside the gene matches: 4. Per germline, CDR1 SNHLY and CDR2 FYNNEI. The DNA for the CDR3 is TGTGCCAGCAGTGAAAGAGGGGACAGGGAAGCTTTCTTT. Its protein product is CASSERGDREAFF.